The rows below give T cell receptor beta chains drawn from one sample of a study of blood T cell repertoires in COVID-19. The protocol was immunoSEQ multiplex PCR, while the TCRdb copy is restricted to in-frame clones and leaves out a portion. The sample gives more than 45,000 clones, about nine tenths of which show up once; 3% to 3.5% is in the top ten. The specimen sequenced was peripheral blood. These receptors were collected from a human donor in a cohort sampled during active COVID-19. CDR3s include the opening cysteine and the closing phenylalanine or tryptophan. A D gene is named only where the DNA matches it firmly.

j_call v_call d_call cdr3_aa cdr3_nt
TRBJ2-5 TRBV6-5 - CASNPPPGQETQYF TGTGCCAGCAACCCCCCCCCGGGACAAGAGACCCAGTACTTC
TRBJ1-2 TRBV2 TRBD1 CASTLGDRNYGYTF TGTGCCAGCACCCTAGGGGACAGAAACTATGGCTACACCTTC
TRBJ2-7 TRBV28 TRBD2 CASSLTGGYEQYF TGTGCCAGCAGTTTGACGGGGGGCTACGAGCAGTACTTC
TRBJ2-7 TRBV18 TRBD2 CASSPPGGYEQYF TGTGCCAGCTCACCACCCGGGGGGTACGAGCAGTACTTC
TRBJ2-1 TRBV5-4 - CASSLETRANEQFF TGTGCCAGCAGCCTGGAGACTAGGGCCAATGAGCAGTTCTTC
TRBJ1-1 TRBV6-5 - CASSSRGFNTEAFF TGTGCCAGCAGTTCTCGGGGGTTTAACACTGAAGCTTTCTTT
TRBJ2-1 TRBV3-1/TRBV3-2 TRBD1 CASSQVDRGGRQFF TGTGCCAGCAGCCAAGTGGACAGGGGCGGTAGGCAGTTCTTC
TRBJ2-1 TRBV7-8 TRBD2 CASSEREKQFF TGTGCCAGCAGCGAGCGGGAGAAGCAGTTCTTC
TRBJ2-1 TRBV5-1 - CASSIAGQQSYNEQFF TGCGCCAGCAGCATTGCAGGGCAGCAGTCCTACAATGAGCAGTTCTTC
TRBJ2-1 TRBV28 TRBD2 CASSSALAGPYNEQFF TGTGCCAGCAGTTCCGCCCTAGCGGGACCTTACAATGAGCAGTTCTTC
TRBJ2-1 TRBV4-1 TRBD2 CASSHNFLSGRAGEQFF TGCGCCAGCAGCCACAACTTCCTTAGCGGGAGGGCTGGTGAGCAGTTCTTC
TRBJ2-7 TRBV20-1 - CSAQQGYEQYF TGCAGTGCCCAACAGGGTTACGAGCAGTACTTC
TRBJ2-7 TRBV9 - CASSATGTYEQYF TGTGCCAGCAGCGCTACAGGGACCTATGAGCAGTACTTC
TRBJ1-3 TRBV27 - CASSLSWGGVGNTIYF TGTGCCAGCAGTTTATCATGGGGAGGGGTTGGAAACACCATATATTTT
TRBJ1-1 TRBV5-1 - CASSLETGKAEAFF TGCGCCAGCAGCTTGGAAACAGGGAAGGCTGAAGCTTTCTTT
TRBJ2-2 TRBV29-1 - CSVERAEKGTGELFF TGCAGCGTTGAAAGAGCCGAAAAGGGGACCGGGGAGCTGTTTTTT
TRBJ2-7 TRBV4-1 TRBD2 CASSPRTSDEQYF TGCGCCAGCAGCCCGCGGACTAGCGACGAGCAGTACTTC
TRBJ2-1 TRBV19 TRBD2 CASSRFTSGFNYNEQFF TGTGCCAGTAGTAGATTTACTAGCGGGTTTAACTACAATGAGCAGTTCTTC
TRBJ1-3 TRBV4-1 - CASSQDKVRLSSGNTIYF TGCGCCAGCAGCCAAGATAAGGTCAGGTTAAGCTCTGGAAACACCATATATTTT
TRBJ2-7 TRBV19 TRBD1 CASSIRFVSGTGKSYEQYF TGTGCCAGTAGTATTAGGTTCGTGTCAGGGACAGGGAAATCCTACGAGCAGTACTTC
TRBJ2-1 TRBV29-1 - CSVKSQGRTYNEQFF TGCAGCGTGAAATCCCAGGGGAGAACCTACAATGAGCAGTTCTTC
TRBJ2-7 TRBV2 - CASSEPFARSEQYF TGTGCCAGCAGTGAGCCCTTCGCTAGGTCCGAGCAGTACTTC
TRBJ2-1 TRBV3-1/TRBV3-2 TRBD2 CASSQDTLAGSAYNEQFF TGTGCCAGCAGCCAAGATACCCTAGCGGGATCTGCCTACAATGAGCAGTTCTTC
TRBJ2-5 TRBV7-8 - CASSREVAEETQYF TGTGCCAGCAGCCGAGAAGTAGCGGAAGAGACCCAGTACTTC
TRBJ2-3 TRBV10-3 TRBD2 CAISDVAGSTDTQYF TGTGCCATCAGTGACGTAGCGGGTAGCACAGATACGCAGTATTTT
TRBJ2-7 TRBV5-1 TRBD1 CASSLNPGTGYEQYF TGCGCCAGCAGCCTAAACCCCGGGACAGGGTACGAGCAGTACTTC
TRBJ1-2 TRBV9 TRBD1 CASSEITGDYGYTF TGTGCCAGCAGCGAGATCACAGGGGACTATGGCTACACCTTC
TRBJ2-6 TRBV28 - CASSLGSLKRSGANVLTF TGTGCCAGCAGCCTCGGGAGTCTAAAAAGATCTGGGGCCAACGTCCTGACTTTC
TRBJ2-1 TRBV10-3 - CAISESKTRSNEQFF TGTGCCATCAGTGAGTCCAAGACTAGAAGTAATGAGCAGTTCTTC